This TCR beta chain stems from a study of OX40 agonist ivuxolimab in advanced cancers. This table comes from immunoSEQ multiplex PCR, and its TCRdb copy is limited to in-frame clones, with some not included. The sample includes 55,000 to 80,000 clones, roughly 84% of them seen just once. CDR1 is SGHNT, CDR2 YYREEE, per germline (reference sequence). This CDR3 has 15 residues. Trimming cost V 4 bases and J 0 bases, with 10 bases left between them. This TCR was recovered from an adult with an advanced solid tumor such as melanoma, head and neck, liver or kidney cancer. This sample comprised CD4+ or CD8+ T cells sorted from blood, obtained in a trial of the OX40 agonist ivuxolimab. J is TRBJ2-2 and V is TRBV5-4; D is ambiguous. The CDR3, as DNA: TGTGCCAGCAGCCTCCGGTCCGCGAACACCGGGGAGCTGTTTTTT. This codes for CASSLRSANTGELFF.